One T cell receptor beta chain is described in this entry. Its antigen is not known. Produced via immunoSEQ multiplex PCR; TCRdb's table is partial and in-frame only. In the table there are 45,000 to 55,000 clones, under 85% of which are singletons. This sample was included in a study of radiotherapy plus CTLA-4 blockade in lung cancer. Looking at the study overall: Patients showed objective responses in 15% to 20% of cases and disease control in more than 25%. Findings and caveats of the study: The best predictor of response was reported to be early blood T cell clone dynamics, with interferon-beta. After treatment with radiotherapy plus ipilimumab, TCR clones that came from the tumor expanded in blood.

The study gave focal radiation plus ipilimumab CTLA-4 blockade to patients with chemo-refractory metastatic non-small-cell lung cancer. The CDR3 is 16 amino acids. CDR1 and CDR2 (germline): SGHRS, YFSETQ. V gave up 0 bases and J gave up 7 bases, with 17 bases separating them. The sequence came from a human donor with non-small cell lung cancer who had a partial response to radiotherapy plus ipilimumab. The material was peripheral blood, obtained from a patient treated with radiotherapy plus ipilimumab. This chain links TRBV5-1 with TRBJ1-5; TRBD1 might be the D (6 bases). The CDR3 sequence: CASSLVRLNRVQPQHF. CDR3 in DNA: TGCGCCAGCAGCTTGGTGAGGCTTAACAGGGTACAGCCCCAGCATTTT.